These T cell receptor beta chains were read from a single sample in a study of T cell responses to AZD1222 COVID-19 vaccine. Repertoires were generated with immunoSEQ multiplex PCR, while TCRdb's copy carries only in-frame clones and drops some. The sample carries about 99,000 clones, 90% to 95% recorded once. Sample: peripheral blood, taken 28 days after the second AZD1222 dose. These receptors originate from an adult who received the AZD1222 COVID-19 vaccine. Both conserved end residues are part of each CDR3. The D gene is left open where the match is weak. Clone size is stated in some rows and not others, as once, few, many or a class when expanded.

d_call j_call v_call clone_size cdr3_length cdr3_aa cdr3_nt
TRBD2 TRBJ2-4 TRBV27 - 17 CASSSPRSGRRKNIQYF TGTGCCAGCAGTTCCCCCCGGAGCGGGAGGCGGAAAAACATTCAGTACTTC
TRBD2 TRBJ2-7 TRBV6-5 - 15 CASSSPGLAGFWQYF TGTGCCAGCAGCTCCCCGGGACTAGCGGGATTTTGGCAGTACTTC
- TRBJ2-7 TRBV28 - 13 CASRSSPVYEQYF TGTGCCAGCAGATCATCCCCCGTCTACGAGCAGTACTTC
- TRBJ2-3 TRBV9 - 15 CASSVDGREFNTQYF TGTGCCAGCAGCGTAGATGGGCGGGAATTTAATACGCAGTATTTT
- TRBJ1-6 TRBV28 - 16 CASSLPGPVGHSPLHF TGTGCCAGCAGTCTACCGGGCCCGGTGGGGCATTCACCCCTCCACTTT
TRBD1 TRBJ2-7 TRBV6-6 - 15 CASSYPGTGGHEQYF TGTGCCAGCAGTTACCCCGGGACAGGGGGCCACGAGCAGTACTTC
- TRBJ2-1 TRBV9 - 13 CASSVGWNNEQFF TGTGCCAGCAGCGTAGGTTGGAACAATGAGCAGTTCTTC
- TRBJ2-3 TRBV5-1 - 13 CASSRGWADTQYF TGCGCCAGCAGCCGGGGTTGGGCAGATACGCAGTATTTT
TRBD2 TRBJ2-2 TRBV7-9 once 17 CASSLATGRAVTGELFF TGTGCCAGCAGCTTAGCGACCGGGAGGGCCGTCACCGGGGAGCTGTTTTTT
TRBD1 TRBJ1-1 TRBV5-6 - 15 CASSFRTGVSTEAFF TGTGCCAGCAGCTTCCGGACAGGGGTTAGCACTGAAGCTTTCTTT
- TRBJ2-7 TRBV7-9 - 13 CANPLRGTYEQYF TGTGCCAACCCCCTAAGAGGGACTTACGAGCAGTACTTC
- TRBJ2-1 TRBV11-2 once 15 CASSLPVLSYNEQFF TGTGCCAGCAGCTTACCGGTCCTGTCCTACAATGAGCAGTTCTTC
- TRBJ1-2 TRBV4-2 - 15 CASSQDSGGFYGYTF TGTGCCAGCAGCCAAGATAGCGGGGGATTCTATGGCTACACCTTC
- TRBJ2-6 TRBV7-8 - 17 CASSLKAGDSGANVLTF TGTGCCAGCAGCTTAAAGGCTGGCGACTCTGGGGCCAACGTCCTGACTTTC
TRBD1 TRBJ1-6 TRBV9 - 15 CASSVGTGESSPLHF TGTGCCAGCAGCGTAGGGACAGGGGAGAGTTCACCCCTCCACTTT
- TRBJ1-5 TRBV6-5 - 15 CASSLLSGGKQPQHF TGTGCCAGCAGCCTTCTGTCGGGGGGAAAACAGCCCCAGCATTTT
TRBD2 TRBJ2-2 TRBV28 - 14 CASRTTSGTGELFF TGTGCCAGCAGAACGACTAGCGGGACCGGGGAGCTGTTTTTT
- TRBJ1-1 TRBV12-3/TRBV12-4 - 13 CASSLAVNTEAFF TGTGCCAGCAGTTTGGCGGTGAACACTGAAGCTTTCTTT
- TRBJ1-2 TRBV25-1 - 15 CASNRAACCGYGYTF TGTGCCAGTAACCGGGCGGCGTGCTGCGGCTATGGCTACACCTTC
- TRBJ1-6 TRBV11-2 - 13 CASSLQYNSPLHF TGTGCCAGCAGCTTACAATATAATTCACCCCTCCACTTT
TRBD1 TRBJ2-1 TRBV7-9 - 15 CASSRGTGLYNEQFF TGTGCCAGCAGCCGGGGGACAGGCCTCTACAATGAGCAGTTCTTC
- TRBJ1-2 TRBV19 - 11 CASSFRMGYTF TGTGCCAGTAGTTTCCGGATGGGCTACACCTTC
- TRBJ1-1 TRBV27 - 15 CASSRQGGANTEAFF TGTGCCAGCAGCCGACAAGGGGGTGCGAACACTGAAGCTTTCTTT
TRBD2 TRBJ2-7 TRBV11-2 once 15 CASSLGLAATYEQYF TGTGCCAGCAGCTTAGGGCTAGCGGCCACCTACGAGCAGTACTTC
- TRBJ1-5 TRBV7-2 - 14 CASSLLGFNQPQHF TGTGCCAGCAGCTTATTAGGATTCAATCAGCCCCAGCATTTT
- TRBJ1-2 TRBV20-1 - 13 CSASLDSPYGYTF TGCAGTGCTAGTTTGGACAGCCCCTATGGCTACACCTTC
- TRBJ1-1 TRBV29-1 - 10 CSVFQAGAFF TGCAGCGTATTCCAGGCGGGGGCTTTCTTT
- TRBJ2-2 TRBV5-1 - 14 CASRIQDGAGELFF TGCGCCAGCAGAATACAGGACGGGGCCGGGGAGCTGTTTTTT
TRBD1 TRBJ1-4 TRBV4-1 - 20 CASSQDNPQGAGATNEKLFF TGCGCCAGCAGCCAAGATAACCCACAGGGGGCGGGTGCAACTAATGAAAAACTGTTTTTT
TRBD2 TRBJ2-7 TRBV5-1 - 15 CASSPPLAGAHEQYF TGCGCCAGCAGCCCTCCTCTAGCGGGAGCCCACGAGCAGTACTTC
TRBD1 TRBJ2-7 TRBV5-6 - 15 CASSLTGTGGDEQYF TGTGCCAGCAGCTTAACCGGGACAGGGGGTGACGAGCAGTACTTC
- TRBJ2-3 TRBV19 once 12 CASSFTPDTQYF TGTGCCAGTAGTTTCACGCCAGATACGCAGTATTTT
- TRBJ2-2 TRBV7-3 - 14 CASSLTRDTGELFF TGTGCCAGCAGCTTAACGAGGGACACCGGGGAGCTGTTTTTT
TRBD2 TRBJ2-1 TRBV28 - 17 CASSPSVGREGYNEQFF TGTGCCAGCAGTCCCTCCGTGGGCAGGGAGGGATACAATGAGCAGTTCTTC
- TRBJ1-2 TRBV5-1 - 13 CASSETVNYGYTF TGCGCCAGCAGCGAAACAGTTAACTATGGCTACACCTTC
- TRBJ1-5 TRBV6-5 - 13 CATRPQTAQPQHF TGTGCCACCCGGCCCCAAACGGCTCAGCCCCAGCATTTT
- TRBJ1-5 TRBV7-8 - 13 CASSSQIDQPQHF TGTGCCAGCAGCTCCCAGATAGATCAGCCCCAGCATTTT
TRBD1 TRBJ1-3 TRBV14 - 15 CASSPGGNHGNTIYF TGTGCCAGCAGCCCAGGGGGGAACCACGGAAACACCATATATTTT
- TRBJ1-2 TRBV2 - 14 CASSSVMGPYGYTF TGTGCCAGCAGCTCCGTTATGGGGCCATATGGCTACACCTTC
TRBD1 TRBJ2-1 TRBV5-4 - 15 CASSGRDRVMNEQFF TGTGCCAGCAGCGGCCGGGACAGGGTCATGAATGAGCAGTTCTTC
TRBD1 TRBJ1-4 TRBV6-6 - 15 CASSPHTGANEKLFF TGTGCCAGCAGCCCTCACACAGGGGCTAATGAAAAACTGTTTTTT
TRBD1 TRBJ1-2 TRBV7-2 - 14 CASSPDRVSYGYTF TGTGCCAGCAGCCCTGACAGGGTTTCCTATGGCTACACCTTC
- TRBJ2-7 TRBV9 - 14 CASSQGTVSYEQYF TGTGCCAGCAGCCAGGGGACTGTTTCCTACGAGCAGTACTTC
TRBD1 TRBJ1-1 TRBV18 - 16 CASSPPDRGLGTEAFF TGTGCCAGCTCACCACCTGACAGGGGTTTAGGCACTGAAGCTTTCTTT
- TRBJ1-6 TRBV24-1 - 14 CATSDFKFGSPLHF TGTGCCACCAGTGATTTCAAGTTTGGGTCACCCCTCCACTTT
TRBD1 TRBJ2-7 TRBV9 - 15 CASSVGWTGVNEQYF TGTGCCAGCAGCGTAGGTTGGACAGGGGTAAACGAGCAGTACTTC
- TRBJ1-2 TRBV19 few 16 CASSDPPAAIRAGYTF TGTGCCAGTAGCGACCCTCCGGCGGCCATTCGCGCTGGCTACACCTTC
TRBD2 TRBJ2-7 TRBV11-2 - 19 CASSLDGGTSGRETYEQYF TGTGCCAGCAGCTTAGATGGTGGGACTAGCGGGAGGGAAACCTACGAGCAGTACTTC
TRBD1 TRBJ2-1 TRBV7-9 - 17 CASSSQRTGGSYNEQFF TGTGCCAGCAGCTCACAGAGGACAGGGGGATCCTACAATGAGCAGTTCTTC
- TRBJ2-3 TRBV19 - 13 CATRGRRRDTQYF TGTGCCACAAGGGGCAGGCGCAGAGATACGCAGTATTTT